This T cell receptor beta chain was sequenced during a study of blood T cell repertoires in COVID-19. Study-wide context: Nucleic acid was either cDNA or gDNA, and it came from T cells, B-cell-depleted T cells, or PBMCs.

The protocol was immunoSEQ multiplex PCR, while the TCRdb copy is restricted to in-frame clones and leaves out a portion. The sample has approximately 170,000 clones; less than 85% are singletons. The clonotype was recovered from a woman between 50 and 59 years old with acute or convalescent COVID-19. Input material: peripheral blood.

CDR3: CASSLLGGQGDEQFF. DNA of the CDR3: TGTGCCAGCAGCTTATTGGGCGGACAGGGGGATGAGCAGTTCTTC. The chain recombines TRBV11-3 with TRBJ2-1; TRBD1 matches at 10 bases. The CDR3 has 15 residues. V shed 2 bases, J shed 8 bases, and the junction held 6 bases outside the gene matches. Germline CDR1 is SGHNT and CDR2 is YENEEA. Full variable domain (rest looked up from reference TRBV11-3 and TRBJ2-1): EAGVVQSPRYKIIEKKQPVAFWCNPISGHNTLYWYLQNLGQGPELLIRYENEEAVDDSQLPKDRFSAERLKGVDSTLKIQPAELGDSAVYLCASSLLGGQGDEQFFGPGTRLTVL.